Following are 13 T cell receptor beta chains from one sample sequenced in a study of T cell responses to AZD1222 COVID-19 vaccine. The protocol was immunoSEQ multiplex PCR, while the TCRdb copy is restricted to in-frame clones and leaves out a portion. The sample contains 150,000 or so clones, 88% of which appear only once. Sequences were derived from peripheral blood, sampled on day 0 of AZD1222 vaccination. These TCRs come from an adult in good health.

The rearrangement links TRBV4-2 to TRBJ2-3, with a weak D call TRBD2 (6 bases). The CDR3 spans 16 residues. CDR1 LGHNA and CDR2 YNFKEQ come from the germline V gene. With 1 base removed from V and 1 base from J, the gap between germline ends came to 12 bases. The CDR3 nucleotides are TGTGCCAGCAGCCAAGTAGGCTCTAGCGGCACAGATACGCAGTATTTT. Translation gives CASSQVGSSGTDTQYF.

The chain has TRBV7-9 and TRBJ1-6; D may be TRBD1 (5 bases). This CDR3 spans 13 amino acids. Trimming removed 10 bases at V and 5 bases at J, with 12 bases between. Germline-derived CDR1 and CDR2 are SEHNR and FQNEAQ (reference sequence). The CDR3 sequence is CAIGDGDNSPLHF. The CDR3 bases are TGTGCCATCGGGGACGGTGATAATTCACCCCTCCACTTT.

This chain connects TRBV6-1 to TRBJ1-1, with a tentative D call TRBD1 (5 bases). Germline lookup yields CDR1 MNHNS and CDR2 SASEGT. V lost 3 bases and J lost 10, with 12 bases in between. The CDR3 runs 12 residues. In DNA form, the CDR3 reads TGTGCCAGCAGTGAGTTCGGGGGGTTAGCTTTCTTT. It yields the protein CASSEFGGLAFF.

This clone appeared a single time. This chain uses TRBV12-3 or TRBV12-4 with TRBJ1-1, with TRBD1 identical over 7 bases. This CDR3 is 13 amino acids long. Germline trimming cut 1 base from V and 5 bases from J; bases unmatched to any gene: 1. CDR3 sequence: CASSLVQGTEAFF. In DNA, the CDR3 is TGTGCCAGCAGTTTAGTACAGGGGACTGAAGCTTTCTTT.

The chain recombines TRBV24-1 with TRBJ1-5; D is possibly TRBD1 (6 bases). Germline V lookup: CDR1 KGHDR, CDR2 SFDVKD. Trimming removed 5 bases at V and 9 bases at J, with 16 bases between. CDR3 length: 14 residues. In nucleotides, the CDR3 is TGTGCCACCAGTGGAGTAGAACAGGGACGGCCCCAGCATTTT. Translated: CATSGVEQGRPQHF.

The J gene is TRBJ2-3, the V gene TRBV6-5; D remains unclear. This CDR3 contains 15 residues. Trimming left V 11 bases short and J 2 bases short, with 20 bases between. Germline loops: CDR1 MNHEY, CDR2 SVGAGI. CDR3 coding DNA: TGTGCCGTCGAGGTCGGGCCCTCCCTCACAGATACGCAGTATTTT. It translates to CAVEVGPSLTDTQYF.

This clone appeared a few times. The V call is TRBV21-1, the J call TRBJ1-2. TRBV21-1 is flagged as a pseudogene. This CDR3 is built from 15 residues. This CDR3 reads CASSKVLQESYGYTF. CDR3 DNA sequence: TGTGCCAGCAGCAAAGTCTTGCAGGAGAGCTATGGCTACACCTTC.

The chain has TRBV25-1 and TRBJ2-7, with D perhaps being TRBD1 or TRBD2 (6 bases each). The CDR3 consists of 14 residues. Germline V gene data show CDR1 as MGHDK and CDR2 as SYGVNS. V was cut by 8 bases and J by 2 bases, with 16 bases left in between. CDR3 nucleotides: TGTGCCAGCTCCTTGGCGGGACAAACCTACGAGCAGTACTTC. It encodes CASSLAGQTYEQYF.

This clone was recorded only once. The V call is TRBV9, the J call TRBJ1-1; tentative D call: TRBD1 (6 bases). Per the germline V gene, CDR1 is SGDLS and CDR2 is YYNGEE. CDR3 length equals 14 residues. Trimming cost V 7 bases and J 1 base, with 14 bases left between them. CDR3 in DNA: TGTGCCAGCTCGGGGGGCCTTCCGAACACTGAAGCTTTCTTT. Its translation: CASSGGLPNTEAFF.

CDR3 coding DNA: TGTGCCAGCAGCTTAGTTCCGGGAATAAACATTCAGTACTTC. Translating it yields CASSLVPGINIQYF. The chain is built from TRBV11-2 and TRBJ2-4; TRBD2 is a possible D gene (5 bases). V was clipped by 1 base and J by 6 bases, with 10 bases between them. CDR1 SGHAT and CDR2 FQNNGV come from the germline V gene. The CDR3 sequence is 14 residues long.

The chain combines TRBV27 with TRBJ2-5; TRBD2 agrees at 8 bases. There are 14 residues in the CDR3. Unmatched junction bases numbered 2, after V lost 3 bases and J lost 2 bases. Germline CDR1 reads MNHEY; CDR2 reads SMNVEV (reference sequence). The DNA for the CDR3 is TGTGCCAGCAGTTTTTTAGCGGGACAAGAGACCCAGTACTTC. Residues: CASSFLAGQETQYF.

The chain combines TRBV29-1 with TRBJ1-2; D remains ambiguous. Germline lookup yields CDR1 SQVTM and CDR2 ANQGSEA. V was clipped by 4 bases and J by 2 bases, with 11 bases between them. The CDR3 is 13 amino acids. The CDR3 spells CSVVSADNYGYTF. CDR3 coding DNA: TGCAGCGTTGTTTCGGCGGACAACTATGGCTACACCTTC.

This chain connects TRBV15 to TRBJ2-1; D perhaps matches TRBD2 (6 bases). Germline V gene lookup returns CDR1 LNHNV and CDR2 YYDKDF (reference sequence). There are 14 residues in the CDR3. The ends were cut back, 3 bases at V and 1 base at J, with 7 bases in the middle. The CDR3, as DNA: TGTGCCACCAGCAGTGGAGGGTCCTACAATGAGCAGTTCTTC. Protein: CATSSGGSYNEQFF.